This T cell receptor beta chain was sequenced in a study of blood T cells in healthy people across ages. The study's findings and limits: A strong correlation between TCR beta diversity and naive T cell percentage was seen. The unsorted PBMCs prevented any conclusive comparison of naive versus antigen-experienced cells. Long-lived donors had more naive CD4+ cells and higher diversity than aged donors.

About this clonotype: What it recognizes is unknown.

CDR3 length equals 15 residues. Germline V gene sequence: CDR1 SGHAT, CDR2 FQNNGV. The germline V and J ends were trimmed by 1 base and 0 bases, with 8 bases remaining between them. Donors were healthy Caucasian individuals from Russia aged roughly 6 to 100. PCR was performed a second time for 7 to 11 cycles using a sample-barcoded 5' primer and a J-beta primer mix. TCRdb reprocessed the 5' RACE reads via MiXCR and lists one record per CDR3 protein. Of roughly 1,800,000 distinct CDR3 sequences in the sample, roughly 50% were seen once. The material sequenced was blood. The origin of this receptor is a woman aged 40 to 49 in good health. The chain is built from TRBV11-2 and TRBJ2-3; D remains unclear. The CDR3: CASSLGMGSTDTQYF. The CDR3, as DNA: TGTGCCAGCAGCTTAGGGATGGGGAGCACAGATACGCAGTATTTT.